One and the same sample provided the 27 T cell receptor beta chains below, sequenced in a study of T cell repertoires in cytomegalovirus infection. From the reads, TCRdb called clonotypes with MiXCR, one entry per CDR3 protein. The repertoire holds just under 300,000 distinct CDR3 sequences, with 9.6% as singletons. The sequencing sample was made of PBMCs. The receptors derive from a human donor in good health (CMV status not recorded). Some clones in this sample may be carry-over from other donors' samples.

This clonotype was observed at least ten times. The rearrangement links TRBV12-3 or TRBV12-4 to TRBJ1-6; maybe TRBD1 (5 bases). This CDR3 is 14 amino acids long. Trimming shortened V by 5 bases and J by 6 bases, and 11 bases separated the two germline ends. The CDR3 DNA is TGTGCCAGCAGTCCTTTGGGGGGTAATTCACCCCTCCACTTT. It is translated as CASSPLGGNSPLHF.

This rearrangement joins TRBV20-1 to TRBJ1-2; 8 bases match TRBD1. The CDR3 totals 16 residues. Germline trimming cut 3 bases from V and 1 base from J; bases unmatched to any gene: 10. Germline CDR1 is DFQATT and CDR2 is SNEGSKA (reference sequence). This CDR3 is CSARELGQAFNYGYTF. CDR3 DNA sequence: TGCAGTGCTAGGGAGTTGGGACAGGCCTTTAACTATGGCTACACCTTC.

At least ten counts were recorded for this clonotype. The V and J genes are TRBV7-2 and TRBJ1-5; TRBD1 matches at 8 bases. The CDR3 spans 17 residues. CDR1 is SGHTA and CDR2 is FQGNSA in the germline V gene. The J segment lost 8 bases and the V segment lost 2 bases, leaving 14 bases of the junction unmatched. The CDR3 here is CASSLRGGRQGLKPQHF. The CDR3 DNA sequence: TGTGCCAGCAGCTTAAGGGGGGGGCGACAGGGGCTCAAGCCCCAGCATTTT.

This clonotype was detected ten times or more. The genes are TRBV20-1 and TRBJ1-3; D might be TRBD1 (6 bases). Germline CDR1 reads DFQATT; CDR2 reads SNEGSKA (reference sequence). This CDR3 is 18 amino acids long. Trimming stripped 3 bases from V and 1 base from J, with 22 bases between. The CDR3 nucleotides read TGCAGTGCTAGCGGGGGCCGGACAGCTACCCCGTCTGGAAACACCATATATTTT. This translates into CSASGGRTATPSGNTIYF.

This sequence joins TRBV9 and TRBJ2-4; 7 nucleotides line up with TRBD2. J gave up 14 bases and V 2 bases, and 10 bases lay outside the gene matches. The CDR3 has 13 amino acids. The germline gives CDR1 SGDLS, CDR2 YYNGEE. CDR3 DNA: TGTGCCAGCAGCGTCGCCTCGGGGGGAAAAGAGTACTTC. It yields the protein CASSVASGGKEYF.

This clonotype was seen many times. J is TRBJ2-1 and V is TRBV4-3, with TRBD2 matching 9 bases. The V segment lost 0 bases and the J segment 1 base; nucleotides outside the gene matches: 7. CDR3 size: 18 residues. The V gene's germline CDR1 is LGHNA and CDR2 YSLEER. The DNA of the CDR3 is TGCGCCAGCAGCCAAGATTCTCTAGCGGGGCGATCCTACAATGAGCAGTTCTTC. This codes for CASSQDSLAGRSYNEQFF.

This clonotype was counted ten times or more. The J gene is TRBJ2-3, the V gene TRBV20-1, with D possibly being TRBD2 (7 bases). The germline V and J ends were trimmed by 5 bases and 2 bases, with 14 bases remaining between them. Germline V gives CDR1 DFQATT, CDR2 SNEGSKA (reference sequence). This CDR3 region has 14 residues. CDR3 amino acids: CSAEGGDYTDTQYF. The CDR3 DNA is TGCAGTGCTGAAGGGGGGGATTACACAGATACGCAGTATTTT.

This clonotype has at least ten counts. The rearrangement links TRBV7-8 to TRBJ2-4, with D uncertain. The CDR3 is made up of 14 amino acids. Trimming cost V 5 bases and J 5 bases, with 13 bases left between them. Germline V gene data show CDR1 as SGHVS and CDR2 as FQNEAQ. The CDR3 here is CASSPVKYENIQYF. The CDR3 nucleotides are TGTGCCAGCAGCCCCGTTAAGTACGAAAACATTCAGTACTTC. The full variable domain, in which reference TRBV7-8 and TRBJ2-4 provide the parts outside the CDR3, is GAGVSQSPRYKVAKRGQDVALRCDPISGHVSLFWYQQALGQGPEFLTYFQNEAQLDKSGLPSDRFFAERPEGSVSTLKIQRTQQEDSAVYLCASSPVKYENIQYFGAGTRLSVL.

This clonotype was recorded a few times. CDR3 sequence reads: CASSLKGFGGAFF. DNA for the CDR3: TGTGCCAGCAGTTTAAAAGGGTTCGGGGGAGCTTTCTTT. The J gene is TRBJ1-1, the V gene TRBV27, with D perhaps TRBD1 (5 bases). CDR1 and CDR2 (germline): MNHEY, SMNVEV (reference sequence). The CDR3 has 13 amino acids. V lost 2 bases, J lost 10 bases, and 14 bases lay in between.

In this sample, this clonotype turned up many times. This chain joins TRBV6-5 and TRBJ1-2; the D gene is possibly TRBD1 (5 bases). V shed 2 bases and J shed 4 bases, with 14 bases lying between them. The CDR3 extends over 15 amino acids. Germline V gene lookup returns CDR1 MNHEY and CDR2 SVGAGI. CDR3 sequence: CASSYLDGAIYGYTF. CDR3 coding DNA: TGTGCCAGCAGTTACCTGGATGGGGCGATCTATGGCTACACCTTC.

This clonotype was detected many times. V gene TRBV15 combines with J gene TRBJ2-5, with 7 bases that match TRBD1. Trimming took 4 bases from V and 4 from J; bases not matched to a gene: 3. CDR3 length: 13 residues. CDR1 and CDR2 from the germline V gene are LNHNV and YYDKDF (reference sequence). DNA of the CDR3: TGTGCCACCAGCATCAGACAGGGAGAGACCCAGTACTTC. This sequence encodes CATSIRQGETQYF. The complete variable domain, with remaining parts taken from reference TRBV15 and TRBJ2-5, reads DAMVIQNPRYQVTQFGKPVTLSCSQTLNHNVMYWYQQKSSQAPKLLFHYYDKDFNNEADTPDNFQSRRPNTSFCFLDIRSPGLGDTAMYLCATSIRQGETQYFGPGTRLLVL.

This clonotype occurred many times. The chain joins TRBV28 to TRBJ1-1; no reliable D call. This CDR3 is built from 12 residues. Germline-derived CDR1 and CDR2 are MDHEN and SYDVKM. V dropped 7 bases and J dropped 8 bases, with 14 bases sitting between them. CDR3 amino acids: CASTPRPPEAFF. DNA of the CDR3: TGTGCCAGCACCCCCCGCCCCCCCGAAGCTTTCTTT.

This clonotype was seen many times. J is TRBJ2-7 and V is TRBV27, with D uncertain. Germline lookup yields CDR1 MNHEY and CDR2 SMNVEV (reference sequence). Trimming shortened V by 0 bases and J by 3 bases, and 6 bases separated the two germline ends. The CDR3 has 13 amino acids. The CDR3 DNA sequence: TGTGCCAGCAGTTTATCAGGCCTCTACGAGCAGTACTTC. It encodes CASSLSGLYEQYF.

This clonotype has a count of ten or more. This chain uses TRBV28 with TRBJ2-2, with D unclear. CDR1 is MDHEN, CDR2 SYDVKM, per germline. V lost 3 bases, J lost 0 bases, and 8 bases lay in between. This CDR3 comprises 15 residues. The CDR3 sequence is CASSFGSSNTGELFF. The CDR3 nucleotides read TGTGCCAGCAGTTTCGGGTCATCGAACACCGGGGAGCTGTTTTTT.

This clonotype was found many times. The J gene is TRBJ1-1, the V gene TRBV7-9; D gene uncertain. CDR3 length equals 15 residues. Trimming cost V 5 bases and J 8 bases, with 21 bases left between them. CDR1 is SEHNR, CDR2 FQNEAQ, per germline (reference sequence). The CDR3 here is CASSPLGGQGAEAFF. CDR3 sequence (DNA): TGTGCCAGCAGCCCACTCGGAGGCCAAGGCGCCGAAGCTTTCTTT.

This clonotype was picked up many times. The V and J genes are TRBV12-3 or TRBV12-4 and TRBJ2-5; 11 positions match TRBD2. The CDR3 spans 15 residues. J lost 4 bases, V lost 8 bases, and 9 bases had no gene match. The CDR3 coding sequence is TGTGCCAGCGTTAGCGGGGGGGCTAGTGGAGAGACCCAGTACTTC. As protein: CASVSGGASGETQYF.

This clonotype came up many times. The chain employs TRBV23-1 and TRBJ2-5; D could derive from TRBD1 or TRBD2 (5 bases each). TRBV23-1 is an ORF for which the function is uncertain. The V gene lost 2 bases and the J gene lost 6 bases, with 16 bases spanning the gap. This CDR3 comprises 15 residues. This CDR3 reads CASSQQGRDEQTQYF. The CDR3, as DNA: TGCGCCAGCAGTCAACAGGGACGTGATGAACAGACCCAGTACTTC.

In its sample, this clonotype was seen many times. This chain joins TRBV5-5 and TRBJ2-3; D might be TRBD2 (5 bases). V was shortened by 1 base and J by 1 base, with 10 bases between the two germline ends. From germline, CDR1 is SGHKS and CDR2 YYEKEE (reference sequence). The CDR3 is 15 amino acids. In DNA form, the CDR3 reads TGTGCCAGCAGCTTGATGACCGGGGGCACAGATACGCAGTATTTT. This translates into CASSLMTGGTDTQYF.

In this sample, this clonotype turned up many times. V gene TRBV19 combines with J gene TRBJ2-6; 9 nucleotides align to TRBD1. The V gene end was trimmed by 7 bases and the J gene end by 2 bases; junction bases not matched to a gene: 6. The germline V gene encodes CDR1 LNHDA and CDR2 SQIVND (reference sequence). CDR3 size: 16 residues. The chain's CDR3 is CASKQGAQTGANVLTF. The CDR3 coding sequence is TGTGCCAGTAAACAGGGGGCGCAAACTGGGGCCAACGTCCTGACTTTC.

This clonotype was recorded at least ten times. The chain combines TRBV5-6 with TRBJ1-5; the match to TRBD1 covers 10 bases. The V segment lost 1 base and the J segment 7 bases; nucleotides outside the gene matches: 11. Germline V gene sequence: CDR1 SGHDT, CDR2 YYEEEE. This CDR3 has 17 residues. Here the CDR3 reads CASSLFPGQGPRQPQHF. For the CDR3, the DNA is TGTGCCAGCAGCTTGTTCCCGGGACAGGGGCCAAGGCAGCCCCAGCATTTT.

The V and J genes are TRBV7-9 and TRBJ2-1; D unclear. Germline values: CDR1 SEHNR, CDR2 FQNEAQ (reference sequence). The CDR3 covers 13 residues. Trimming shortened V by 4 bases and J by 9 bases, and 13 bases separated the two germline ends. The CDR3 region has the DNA TGTGCCAGCAGCTATTACGACTTGCGTGAGCAGTTCTTC. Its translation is CASSYYDLREQFF.

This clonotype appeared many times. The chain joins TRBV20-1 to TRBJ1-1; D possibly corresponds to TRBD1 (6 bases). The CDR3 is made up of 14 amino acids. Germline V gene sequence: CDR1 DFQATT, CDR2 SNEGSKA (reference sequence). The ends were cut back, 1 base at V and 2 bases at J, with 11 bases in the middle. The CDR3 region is CSARATGGNTEAFF. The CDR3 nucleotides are TGCAGTGCTAGAGCTACTGGGGGCAACACTGAAGCTTTCTTT.

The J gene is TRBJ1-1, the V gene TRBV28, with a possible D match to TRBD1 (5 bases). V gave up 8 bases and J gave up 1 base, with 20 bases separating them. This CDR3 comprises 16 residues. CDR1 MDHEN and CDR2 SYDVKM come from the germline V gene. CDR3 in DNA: TGTGCCAGCCCGGGCACAGGAAATATCCAGAACACTGAAGCTTTCTTT. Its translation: CASPGTGNIQNTEAFF.

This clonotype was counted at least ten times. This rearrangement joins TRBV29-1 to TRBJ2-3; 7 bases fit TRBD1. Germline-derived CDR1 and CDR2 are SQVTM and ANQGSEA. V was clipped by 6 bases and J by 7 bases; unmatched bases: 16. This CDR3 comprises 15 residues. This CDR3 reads CSVFTGTEISNTQYF. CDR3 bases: TGCAGCGTCTTTACCGGGACAGAGATTTCCAATACGCAGTATTTT.

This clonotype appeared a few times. In DNA form, the CDR3 reads TGTGCCAGCACCTCACAGCTACAAGAGACCCAGTACTTC. Translation: CASTSQLQETQYF. The J gene is TRBJ2-5, the V gene TRBV14; D call uncertain. Germline loops: CDR1 SGHDN, CDR2 FVKESK. The V end lost 7 bases, the J end lost 2 bases, and 11 bases lay between the germline ends. The CDR3 has 13 amino acids.

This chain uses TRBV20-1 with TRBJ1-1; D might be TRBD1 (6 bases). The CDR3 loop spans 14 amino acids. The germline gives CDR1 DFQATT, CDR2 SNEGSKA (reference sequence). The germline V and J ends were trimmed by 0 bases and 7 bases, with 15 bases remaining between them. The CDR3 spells CSARDRTARVEAFF. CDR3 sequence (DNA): TGCAGTGCTAGAGATAGGACAGCTAGGGTTGAAGCTTTCTTT.

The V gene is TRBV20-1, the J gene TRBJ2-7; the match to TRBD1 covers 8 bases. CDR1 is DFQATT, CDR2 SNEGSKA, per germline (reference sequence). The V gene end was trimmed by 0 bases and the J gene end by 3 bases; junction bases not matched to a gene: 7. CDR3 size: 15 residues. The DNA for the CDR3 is TGCAGTGCTAGAGATCCTCGGACAGGGCACTACGAGCAGTACGTC. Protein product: CSARDPRTGHYEQYV.